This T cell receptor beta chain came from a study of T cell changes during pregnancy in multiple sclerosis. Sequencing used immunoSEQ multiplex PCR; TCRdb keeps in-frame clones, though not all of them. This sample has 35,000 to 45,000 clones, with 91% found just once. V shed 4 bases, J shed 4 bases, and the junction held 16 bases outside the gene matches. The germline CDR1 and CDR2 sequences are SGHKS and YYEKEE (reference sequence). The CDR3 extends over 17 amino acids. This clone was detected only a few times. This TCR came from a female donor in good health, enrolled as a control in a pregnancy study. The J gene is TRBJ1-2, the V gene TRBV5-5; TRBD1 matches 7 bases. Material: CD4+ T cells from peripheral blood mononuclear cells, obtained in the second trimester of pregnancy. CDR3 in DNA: TGTGCCAGCAGCGCATACCTATGGGACAGCGTGAGCTATGGCTACACCTTC. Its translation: CASSAYLWDSVSYGYTF.